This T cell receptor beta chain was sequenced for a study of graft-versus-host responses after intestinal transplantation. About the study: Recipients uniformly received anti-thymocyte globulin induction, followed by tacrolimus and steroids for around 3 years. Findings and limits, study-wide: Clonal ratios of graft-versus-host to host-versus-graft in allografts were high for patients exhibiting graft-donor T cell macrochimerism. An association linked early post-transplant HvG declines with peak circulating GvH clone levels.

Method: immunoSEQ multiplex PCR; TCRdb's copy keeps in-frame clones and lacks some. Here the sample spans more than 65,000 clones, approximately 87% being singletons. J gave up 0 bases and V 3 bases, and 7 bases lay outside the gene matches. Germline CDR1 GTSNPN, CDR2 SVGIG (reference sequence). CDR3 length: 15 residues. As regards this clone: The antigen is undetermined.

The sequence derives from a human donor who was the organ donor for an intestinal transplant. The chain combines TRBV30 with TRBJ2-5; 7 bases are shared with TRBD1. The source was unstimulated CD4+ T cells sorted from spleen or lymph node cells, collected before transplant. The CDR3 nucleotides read TGTGCCTGGAGCTTCGGCGACAGGGACCAAGAGACCCAGTACTTC. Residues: CAWSFGDRDQETQYF. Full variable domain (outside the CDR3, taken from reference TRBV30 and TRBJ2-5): SQTIHQWPATLVQPVGSPLSLECTVEGTSNPNLYWYRQAAGRGLQLLFYSVGIGQISSEVPQNLSASRPQDRQFILSSKKLLLSDSGFYLCAWSFGDRDQETQYFGPGTRLLVL.